Listed below are T cell receptor beta chains from one sample, sequenced in a study of blood T cell repertoires in COVID-19. Some clones are missing from TCRdb's copy, which holds only in-frame ones; the method was immunoSEQ multiplex PCR. The sample lists 150,000 to 200,000 clones, roughly 80% occurring once. Sequencing was done on a sample of peripheral blood. These receptors were obtained from a human donor with acute or convalescent COVID-19. The donor label of this sample is uncertain. The CDR3 runs from the conserved cysteine through the conserved F or W. The D gene is left open where the match is weak. A row's size may be missing; if present it is once, few, many or a size class.

d_call	v_call	j_call	clone_size	cdr3_nt	cdr3_aa
TRBD1	TRBV27	TRBJ2-7	few	TGTGCCAGCAGGACAGGGAACGACTACGAGCAGTACTTC	CASRTGNDYEQYF
TRBD1	TRBV2	TRBJ2-2	-	TGTGCCAGCAGTCCCAGGACAGGGAACACCGGGGAGCTGTTTTTT	CASSPRTGNTGELFF
-	TRBV6-2/TRBV6-3	TRBJ1-5	-	TGTGCCAGCAGTTCCCCAGAGGGGCCCCAGCATTTT	CASSSPEGPQHF
TRBD1	TRBV5-1	TRBJ1-1	-	TGCGCCAGCAGCTTAGGGGGCAACAGCTTGAACACTGAAGCTTTCTTT	CASSLGGNSLNTEAFF
TRBD1	TRBV10-3	TRBJ2-2	-	TGTGCCATCAGAGAACAGGGGCCCGGGGGGGAGCTGTTTTTT	CAIREQGPGGELFF
TRBD1	TRBV5-4	TRBJ2-5	once	TGTGCCAGCAGCTTGGGGGACAGGGGGCAAGAGACCCAGTACTTC	CASSLGDRGQETQYF
-	TRBV5-8	TRBJ1-2	-	TGTGCCAGCAGCTTGGGTGGACTGGGTGGCTACACCTTC	CASSLGGLGGYTF
TRBD2	TRBV11-2	TRBJ2-3	-	TGTGCCAGCATCCCAGTAGGGAGGGCCACAGATACGCAGTATTTT	CASIPVGRATDTQYF
TRBD2	TRBV2	TRBJ2-7	-	TGTGCCAGCAGATCGAGCGGGGGGACTCGAGAGCAGTACTTC	CASRSSGGTREQYF
-	TRBV7-8	TRBJ2-2	-	TGTGCCAGCAGCTTAGGAGGTAACACCGGGGAGCTGTTTTTT	CASSLGGNTGELFF
TRBD1	TRBV5-1	TRBJ1-4	-	TGCGCCAGCAGGCCCCTAGACAGGGAAGGCTCTAGGAGTGAAAAACTGTTTTTT	CASRPLDREGSRSEKLFF
-	TRBV5-1	TRBJ2-3	-	TGCGCCAGCAGCCAAGACAGGCCCACAGATACGCAGTATTTT	CASSQDRPTDTQYF
TRBD1	TRBV6-5	TRBJ1-1	once	TGTGCCAGCAGACTAGGGACAGTTAAAACTGAAGCTTTCTTT	CASRLGTVKTEAFF
TRBD1	TRBV5-1	TRBJ1-6	-	TGCGCCAGCAGCCCCGGGACAGTTAATTCACCCCTCCACTTT	CASSPGTVNSPLHF
TRBD1	TRBV30	TRBJ2-7	-	TGTGCCTGGAAGAGGACAGGGGACGAGCAGTACTTC	CAWKRTGDEQYF
-	TRBV11-2	TRBJ2-1	-	TGTGCCAGCAGCCAAAGTCATTGGTCAGATGAGCAGTTCTTC	CASSQSHWSDEQFF
TRBD1	TRBV5-1	TRBJ1-6	-	TGCGCCAGCAGCTTGGGGGACAGTAGCTCCTATAATTCACCCCTCCACTTT	CASSLGDSSSYNSPLHF
-	TRBV2	TRBJ1-5	-	TGTGCCAGCAGCGACGGGGGGTCCTGGAGCAATCAGCCCCAGCATTTT	CASSDGGSWSNQPQHF
-	TRBV18	TRBJ2-5	-	TGTGCCAGCTCACCAGGACAGAAAGAGACCCAGTACTTC	CASSPGQKETQYF
TRBD1	TRBV2	TRBJ1-4	-	TGTGCCAGCAGCTACCCCGGGACAGGATATGAAAAACTGTTTTTT	CASSYPGTGYEKLFF
TRBD1	TRBV6-6	TRBJ2-6	-	TGTGCCAGCAGTCAGCCGGGACAGGGGGCTTTTGCTGGGGCCAACGTCCTGACTTTC	CASSQPGQGAFAGANVLTF
-	TRBV11-1	TRBJ2-7	-	TGTGCCAGCAGCTTAGACAGGGAACACTACGAGCAGTACTTC	CASSLDREHYEQYF
-	TRBV27	TRBJ1-1	-	TGTGCCAGCAGCCGGTACCCGAACACTGAAGCTTTCTTT	CASSRYPNTEAFF
-	TRBV6-1	TRBJ1-4	-	TGTGCCAGCAGTGAAAACCCTCCGGGGACTAATGAAAAACTGTTTTTT	CASSENPPGTNEKLFF
-	TRBV6-6	TRBJ2-5	once	TGTGCCAGCACTCTTGAGGGGGGGGCGATAGAGACCCAGTACTTC	CASTLEGGAIETQYF
-	TRBV11-2	TRBJ2-2	-	TGTGCCAGCAACCCCAGGGGGAACACCGGGGAGCTGTTTTTT	CASNPRGNTGELFF
-	TRBV27	TRBJ1-2	-	TGTGCCAGCAGTCTAGAGGGGGTGGGTGGCTACACCTTC	CASSLEGVGGYTF
-	TRBV6-1	TRBJ2-7	-	TGTGCCAGCAGTCAATCGGACCCGGGGGAGCAGTACTTC	CASSQSDPGEQYF
-	TRBV28	TRBJ1-6	many	TGTGCCAGCCAAGTGGGGGGGCGCCTCCCCCTCCACTTT	CASQVGGRLPLHF
TRBD1	TRBV29-1	TRBJ2-7	-	TGCAGCGTTGTTATCTCTCGGACAGGGAACGAGCAGTACTTC	CSVVISRTGNEQYF
-	TRBV7-2	TRBJ2-7	-	TGTGCCAGCGAGCCTCCCGGGAGCTACGAGCAGTACTTC	CASEPPGSYEQYF